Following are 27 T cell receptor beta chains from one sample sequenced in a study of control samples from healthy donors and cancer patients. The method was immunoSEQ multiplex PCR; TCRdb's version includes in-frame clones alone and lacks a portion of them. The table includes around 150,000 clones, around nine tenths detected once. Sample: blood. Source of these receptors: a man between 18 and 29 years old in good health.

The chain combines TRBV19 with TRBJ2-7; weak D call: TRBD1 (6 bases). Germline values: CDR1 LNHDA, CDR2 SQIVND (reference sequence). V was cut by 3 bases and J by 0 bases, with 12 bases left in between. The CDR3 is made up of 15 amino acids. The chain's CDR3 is CASSIKGGSSYEQYF. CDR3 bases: TGTGCCAGTAGTATCAAAGGGGGAAGCTCCTACGAGCAGTACTTC.

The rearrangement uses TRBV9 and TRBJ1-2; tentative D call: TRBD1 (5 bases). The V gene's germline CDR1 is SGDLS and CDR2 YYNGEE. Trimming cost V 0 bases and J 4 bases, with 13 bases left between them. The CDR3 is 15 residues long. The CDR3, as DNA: TGTGCCAGCAGCGTAGATGAGGGGATGGGCTATGGCTACACCTTC. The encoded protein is CASSVDEGMGYGYTF.

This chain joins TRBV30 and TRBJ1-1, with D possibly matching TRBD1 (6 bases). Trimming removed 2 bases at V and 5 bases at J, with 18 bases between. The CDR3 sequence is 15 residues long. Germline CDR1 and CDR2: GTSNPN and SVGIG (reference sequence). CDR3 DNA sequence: TGTGCCTGGAGTCCCCTACAGGGCCGTGCGACTGAAGCTTTCTTT. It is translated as CAWSPLQGRATEAFF.

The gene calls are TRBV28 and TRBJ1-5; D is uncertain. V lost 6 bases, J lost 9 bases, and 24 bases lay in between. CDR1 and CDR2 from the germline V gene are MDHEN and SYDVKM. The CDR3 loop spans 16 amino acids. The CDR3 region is CASSPILPPSNWPQHF. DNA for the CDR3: TGTGCCAGCAGCCCGATTCTTCCACCTAGTAATTGGCCCCAGCATTTT.

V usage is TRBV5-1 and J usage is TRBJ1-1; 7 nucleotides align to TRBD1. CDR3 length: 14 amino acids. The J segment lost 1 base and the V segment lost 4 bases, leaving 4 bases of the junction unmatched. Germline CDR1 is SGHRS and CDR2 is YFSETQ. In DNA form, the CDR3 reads TGCGCCAGCAGCGTTTACAGGGGGAACACTGAAGCTTTCTTT. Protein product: CASSVYRGNTEAFF.

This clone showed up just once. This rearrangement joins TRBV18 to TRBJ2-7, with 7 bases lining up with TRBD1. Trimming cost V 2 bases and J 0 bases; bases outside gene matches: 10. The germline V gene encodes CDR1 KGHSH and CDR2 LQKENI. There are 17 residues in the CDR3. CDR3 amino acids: CASSPDSRTGASYEQYF. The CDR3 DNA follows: TGTGCCAGCTCACCAGACTCCCGGACAGGAGCCTCCTACGAGCAGTACTTC.

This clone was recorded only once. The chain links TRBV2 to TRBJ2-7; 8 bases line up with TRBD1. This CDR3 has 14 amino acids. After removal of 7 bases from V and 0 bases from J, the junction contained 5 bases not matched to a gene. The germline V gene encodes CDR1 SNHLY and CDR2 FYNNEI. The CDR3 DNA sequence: TGTGCCAGCACTCGGGACAGGCGCTCCTACGAGCAGTACTTC. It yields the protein CASTRDRRSYEQYF.

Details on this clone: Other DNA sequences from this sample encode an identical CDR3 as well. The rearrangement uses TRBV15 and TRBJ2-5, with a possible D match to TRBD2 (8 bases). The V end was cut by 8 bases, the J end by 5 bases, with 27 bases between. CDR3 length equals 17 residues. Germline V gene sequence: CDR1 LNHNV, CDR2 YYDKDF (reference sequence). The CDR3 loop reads CATRPGGGQRGTETQYF. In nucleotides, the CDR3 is TGTGCCACCCGCCCAGGGGGGGGGCAGCGGGGGACTGAGACCCAGTACTTC.

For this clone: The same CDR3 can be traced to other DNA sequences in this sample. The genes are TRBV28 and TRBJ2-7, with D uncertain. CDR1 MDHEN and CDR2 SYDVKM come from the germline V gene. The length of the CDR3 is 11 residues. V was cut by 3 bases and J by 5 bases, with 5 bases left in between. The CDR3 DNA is TGTGCCAGCAGTTTGGTAAACGAGCAGTACTTC. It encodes CASSLVNEQYF.

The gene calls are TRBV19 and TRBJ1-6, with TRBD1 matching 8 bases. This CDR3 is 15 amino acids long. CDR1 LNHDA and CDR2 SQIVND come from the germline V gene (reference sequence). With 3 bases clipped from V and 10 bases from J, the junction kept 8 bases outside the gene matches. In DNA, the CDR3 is TGTGCCAGTAGTATTGGTGACAGGGGACGCTCACCCCTCCACTTT. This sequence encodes CASSIGDRGRSPLHF.

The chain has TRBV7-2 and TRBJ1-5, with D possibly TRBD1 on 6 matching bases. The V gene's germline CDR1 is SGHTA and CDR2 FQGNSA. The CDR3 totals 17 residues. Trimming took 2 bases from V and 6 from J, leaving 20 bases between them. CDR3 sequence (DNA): TGTGCCAGCAGCTTATCCCGGGACCCATTAGGGGGTCAGCCCCAGCATTTT. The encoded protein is CASSLSRDPLGGQPQHF.

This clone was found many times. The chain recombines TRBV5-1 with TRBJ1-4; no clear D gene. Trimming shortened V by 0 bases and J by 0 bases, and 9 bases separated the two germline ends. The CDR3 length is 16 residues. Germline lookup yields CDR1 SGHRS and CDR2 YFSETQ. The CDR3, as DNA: TGCGCCAGCAGCTTGGCGTCCGCGACAACTAATGAAAAACTGTTTTTT. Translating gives CASSLASATTNEKLFF.

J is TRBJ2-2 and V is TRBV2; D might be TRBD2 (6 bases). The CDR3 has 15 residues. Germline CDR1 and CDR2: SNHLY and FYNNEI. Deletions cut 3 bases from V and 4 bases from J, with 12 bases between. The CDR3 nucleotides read TGTGCCAGCAGTGATGGGCAGGGAGGCACCGGGGAGCTGTTTTTT. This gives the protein CASSDGQGGTGELFF.

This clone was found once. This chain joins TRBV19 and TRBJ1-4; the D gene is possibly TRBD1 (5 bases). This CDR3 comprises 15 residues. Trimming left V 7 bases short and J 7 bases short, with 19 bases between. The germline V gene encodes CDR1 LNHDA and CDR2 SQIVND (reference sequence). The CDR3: CASTLTVRGTEKLFF. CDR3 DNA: TGTGCCAGTACCCTAACTGTTCGGGGGACTGAAAAACTGTTTTTT.

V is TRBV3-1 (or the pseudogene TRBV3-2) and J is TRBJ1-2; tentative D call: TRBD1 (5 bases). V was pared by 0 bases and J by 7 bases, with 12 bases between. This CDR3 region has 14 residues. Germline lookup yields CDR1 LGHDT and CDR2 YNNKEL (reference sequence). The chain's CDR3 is CASSQDKGITGYTF. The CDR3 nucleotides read TGTGCCAGCAGCCAAGATAAGGGGATCACTGGCTACACCTTC.

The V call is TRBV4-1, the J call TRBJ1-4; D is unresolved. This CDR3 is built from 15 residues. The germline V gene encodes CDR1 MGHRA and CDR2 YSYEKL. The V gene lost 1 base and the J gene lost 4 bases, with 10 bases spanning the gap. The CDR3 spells CASSQGRGYNEKLFF. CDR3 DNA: TGCGCCAGCAGCCAAGGACGAGGATATAATGAAAAACTGTTTTTT.

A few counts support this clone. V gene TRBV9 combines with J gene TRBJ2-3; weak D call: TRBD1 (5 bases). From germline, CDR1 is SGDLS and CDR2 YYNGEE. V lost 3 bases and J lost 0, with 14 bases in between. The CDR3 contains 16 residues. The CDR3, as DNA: TGTGCCAGCAGCGGAAGACAGTTAACTAGCACAGATACGCAGTATTTT. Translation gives CASSGRQLTSTDTQYF.

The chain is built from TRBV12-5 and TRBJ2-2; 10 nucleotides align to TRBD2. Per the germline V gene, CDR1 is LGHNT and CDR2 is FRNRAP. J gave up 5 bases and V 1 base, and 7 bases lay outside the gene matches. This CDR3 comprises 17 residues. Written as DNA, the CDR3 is TGTGCTAGTGGTTTGGGGCTAGCGGGGGCGGGGACCGGGGAGCTGTTTTTT. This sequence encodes CASGLGLAGAGTGELFF. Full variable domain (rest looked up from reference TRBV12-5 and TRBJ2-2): DARVTQTPRHKVTEMGQEVTMRCQPILGHNTVFWYRQTMMQGLELLAYFRNRAPLDDSGMPKDRFSAEMPDATLATLKIQPSEPRDSAVYFCASGLGLAGAGTGELFFGEGSRLTVL.

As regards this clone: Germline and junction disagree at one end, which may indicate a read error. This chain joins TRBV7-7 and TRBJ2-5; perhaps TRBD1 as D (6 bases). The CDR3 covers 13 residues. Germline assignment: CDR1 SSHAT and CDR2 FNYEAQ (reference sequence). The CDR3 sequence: CASSLDRQETQYF. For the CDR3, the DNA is TGTGCTAGCAGCCTTGACAGGCAAGAGACCCAGTACTTC.

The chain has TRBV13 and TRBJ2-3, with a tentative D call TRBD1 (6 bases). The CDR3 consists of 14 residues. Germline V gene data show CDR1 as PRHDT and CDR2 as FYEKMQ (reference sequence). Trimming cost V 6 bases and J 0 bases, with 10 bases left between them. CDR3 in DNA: TGTGCCAGCAGAGAACAGGGAAGCACAGATACGCAGTATTTT. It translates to CASREQGSTDTQYF.

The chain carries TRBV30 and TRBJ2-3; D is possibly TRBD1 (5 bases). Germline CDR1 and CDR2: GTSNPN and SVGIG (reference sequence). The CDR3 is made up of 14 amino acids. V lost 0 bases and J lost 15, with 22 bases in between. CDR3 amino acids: CAWSVSGAGRRLYF. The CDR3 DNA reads TGTGCCTGGAGTGTAAGTGGGGCCGGTCGGCGGTTATATTTT.

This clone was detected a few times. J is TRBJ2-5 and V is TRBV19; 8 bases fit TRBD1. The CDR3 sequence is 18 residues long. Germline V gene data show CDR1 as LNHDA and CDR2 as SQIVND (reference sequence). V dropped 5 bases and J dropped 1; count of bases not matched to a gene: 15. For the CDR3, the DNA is TGTGCCAGTAGTGCTGGGACAGGCCTATTGGCGGTCCAAGAGACCCAGTACTTC. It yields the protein CASSAGTGLLAVQETQYF.

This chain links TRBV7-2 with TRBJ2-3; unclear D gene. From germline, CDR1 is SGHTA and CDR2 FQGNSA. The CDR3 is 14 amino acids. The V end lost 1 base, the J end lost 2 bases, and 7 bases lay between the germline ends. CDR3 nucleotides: TGTGCCAGCAGCTTAGGTCAGGACACAGATACGCAGTATTTT. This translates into CASSLGQDTDTQYF.

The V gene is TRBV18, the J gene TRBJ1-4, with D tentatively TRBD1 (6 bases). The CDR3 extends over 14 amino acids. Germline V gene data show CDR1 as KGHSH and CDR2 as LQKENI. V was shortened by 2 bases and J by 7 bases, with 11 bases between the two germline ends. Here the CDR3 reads CASSPSHRVEKLFF. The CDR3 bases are TGTGCCAGCTCACCAAGTCACAGGGTTGAAAAACTGTTTTTT.

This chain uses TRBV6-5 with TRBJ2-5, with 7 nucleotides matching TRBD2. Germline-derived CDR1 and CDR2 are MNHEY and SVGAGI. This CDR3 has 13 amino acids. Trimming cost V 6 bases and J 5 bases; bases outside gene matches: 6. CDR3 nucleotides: TGTGCCAGCAGCCGAGCGCGGGAGGAGACCCAGTACTTC. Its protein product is CASSRAREETQYF.

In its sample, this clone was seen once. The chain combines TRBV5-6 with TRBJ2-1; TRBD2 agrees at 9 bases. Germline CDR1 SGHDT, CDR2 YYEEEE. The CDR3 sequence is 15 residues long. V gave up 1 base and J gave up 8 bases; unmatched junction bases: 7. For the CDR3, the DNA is TGTGCCAGCAGCTTGAGGCGGGGGGGCCTCCATGAGCAGTTCTTC. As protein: CASSLRRGGLHEQFF. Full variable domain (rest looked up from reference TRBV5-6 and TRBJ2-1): DAGVTQSPTHLIKTRGQQVTLRCSPKSGHDTVSWYQQALGQGPQFIFQYYEEEERQRGNFPDRFSGHQFPNYSSELNVNALLLGDSALYLCASSLRRGGLHEQFFGPGTRLTVL.

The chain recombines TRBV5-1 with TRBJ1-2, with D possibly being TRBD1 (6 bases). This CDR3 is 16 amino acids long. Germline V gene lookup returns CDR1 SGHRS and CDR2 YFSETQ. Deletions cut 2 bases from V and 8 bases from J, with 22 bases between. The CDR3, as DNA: TGCGCCAGCAGCTTTAACAGGGATACCAGTTTATACGGCTACACCTTC. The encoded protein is CASSFNRDTSLYGYTF.